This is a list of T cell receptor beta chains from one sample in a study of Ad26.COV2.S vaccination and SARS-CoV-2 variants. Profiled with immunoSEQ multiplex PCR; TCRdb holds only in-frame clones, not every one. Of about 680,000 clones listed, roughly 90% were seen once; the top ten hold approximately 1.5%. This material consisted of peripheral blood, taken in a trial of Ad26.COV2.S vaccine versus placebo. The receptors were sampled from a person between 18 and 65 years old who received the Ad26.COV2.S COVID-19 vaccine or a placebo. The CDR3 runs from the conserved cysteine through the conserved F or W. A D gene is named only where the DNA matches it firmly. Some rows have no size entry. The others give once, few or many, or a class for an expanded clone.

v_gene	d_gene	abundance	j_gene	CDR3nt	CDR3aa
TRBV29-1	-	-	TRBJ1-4	TGCAGCGCCGAGGGCAGGGAACGAGAAAAACTGTTTTTT	CSAEGREREKLFF
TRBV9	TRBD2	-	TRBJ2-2	TGTGCCAGCAGACGGGGGGATGGAACCGGGGAGCTGTTTTTT	CASRRGDGTGELFF
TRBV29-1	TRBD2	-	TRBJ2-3	TGCAGCGTTGAGGGTAGCGGGAGCACAGATACGCAGTATTTT	CSVEGSGSTDTQYF
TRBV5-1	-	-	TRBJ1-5	TGCGCCAGCAGCGCAGGGGGCAATCAGCCCCAGCATTTT	CASSAGGNQPQHF
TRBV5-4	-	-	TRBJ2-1	TGTGCCAGCAGTCTGACGGGGAACTCCTACAATGAGCAGTTCTTC	CASSLTGNSYNEQFF
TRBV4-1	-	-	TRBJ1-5	TGCGCCAGCAGCCAAGGCGGGGCTCACCAGCCCCAGCATTTT	CASSQGGAHQPQHF
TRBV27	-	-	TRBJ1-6	TGTGCCAGCAGTTCGCTCCGGGCCCCCAGGCCCCTCCACTTT	CASSSLRAPRPLHF
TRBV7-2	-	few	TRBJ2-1	TGTGCCAGCAGCCAAACCCCCAGGGAGCAGTTCTTC	CASSQTPREQFF
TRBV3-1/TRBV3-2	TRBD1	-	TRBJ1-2	TGTGCCAGCAGTGACTGGACAGGGAAGTTCTACACCTTC	CASSDWTGKFYTF
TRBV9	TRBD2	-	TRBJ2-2	TGTGCCAGCAGCCCTAGCGGGGGTAGGACCGGGGAGCTGTTTTTT	CASSPSGGRTGELFF
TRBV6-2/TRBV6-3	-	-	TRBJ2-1	TGTGCCAGCAGTTACTCCCGGGGAGGCTACAATGAGCAGTTCTTC	CASSYSRGGYNEQFF
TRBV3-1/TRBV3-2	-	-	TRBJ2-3	TGTGCCAGCAGCCAAGACCCTCCTAGCACAGATACGCAGTATTTT	CASSQDPPSTDTQYF
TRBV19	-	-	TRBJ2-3	TGTGCCAGTAAAGAGAGCCCCGGCGCAGATACGCAGTATTTT	CASKESPGADTQYF
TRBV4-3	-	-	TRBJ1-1	TGCGCCTCCGGGCCTCGTGGAGGTGAAGCTTTCTTT	CASGPRGGEAFF
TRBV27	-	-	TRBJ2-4	TGTGCCAGCAGTTTAAGGGGGGAGAACATTCAGTACTTC	CASSLRGENIQYF
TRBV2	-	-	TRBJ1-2	TGTGCCAGCATGGAGTGGGGAAGGCTCCATTATGGCTACACCTTC	CASMEWGRLHYGYTF
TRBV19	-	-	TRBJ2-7	TGTGCCAGTAGCTGGGGACATGAGCAGTACTTC	CASSWGHEQYF
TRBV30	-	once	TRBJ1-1	TGTGCCTGGAGTGTACCCTCCCCGATTGGGAGGACTGAAGCTTTCTTT	CAWSVPSPIGRTEAFF
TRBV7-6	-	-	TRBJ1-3	TGTGCCAGCAGCTTAGCGGTAACTGGAAACACCATATATTTT	CASSLAVTGNTIYF
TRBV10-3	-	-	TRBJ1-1	TGTGCCATCAGTGAGTCGAGGGCACAGAACACTGAAGCTTTCTTT	CAISESRAQNTEAFF
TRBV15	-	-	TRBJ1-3	TGTGCCACCAGCAGACCGCATGACAGCTCTGGAAACACCATATATTTT	CATSRPHDSSGNTIYF
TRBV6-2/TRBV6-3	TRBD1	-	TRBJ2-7	TGTGCCAGCAGCCCAACCGGGACAGTGACCTACGAGCAGTACTTC	CASSPTGTVTYEQYF
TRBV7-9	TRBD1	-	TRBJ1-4	TGTGCCAGCAGCCTCTGGACAGGGAAGGATGAAAAACTGTTTTTT	CASSLWTGKDEKLFF
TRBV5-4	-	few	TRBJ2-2	TGTGCCAGCAGCCGTCCCGGGGCTCCCGGGGAGCTGTTTTTT	CASSRPGAPGELFF
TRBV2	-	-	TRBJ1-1	TGTGCCAGCAGTGAGGTCGAGGAAGCTTTCTTT	CASSEVEEAFF
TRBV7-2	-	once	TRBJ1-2	TGTGCCAGCAGCCTCACACGTGGGCCGGGAAACTACACCTTC	CASSLTRGPGNYTF
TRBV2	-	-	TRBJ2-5	TGTGCCAGCAGCGCCGCCCTGAGAGAGACCCAGTACTTC	CASSAALRETQYF
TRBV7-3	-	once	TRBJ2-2	TGTGCCAGCAGCCGTAGGGCCTCCAACACCGGGGAGCTGTTTTTT	CASSRRASNTGELFF
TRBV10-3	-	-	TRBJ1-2	TGTGCCATCGTCGCAGGCCCTACTAACTATGGCTACACCTTC	CAIVAGPTNYGYTF
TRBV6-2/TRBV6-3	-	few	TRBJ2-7	TGTGCCAGCAGTCATTCAGGGAGCGAGCAGTACTTC	CASSHSGSEQYF
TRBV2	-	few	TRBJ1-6	TGTGCCAGCAGTCGGGTCCCGGGGCCCCTCCACTTT	CASSRVPGPLHF
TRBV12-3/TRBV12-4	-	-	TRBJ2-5	TGTGCCAGCAGGTTTACTACGGGGCAGCAGTACTTC	CASRFTTGQQYF
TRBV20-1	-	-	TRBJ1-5	TGCAGTGCTAGGGGAGGACAGCCCCAGCATTTT	CSARGGQPQHF
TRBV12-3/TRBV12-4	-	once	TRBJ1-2	TGTGCCAGCAGCCTAGGTGGCTACACCTTC	CASSLGGYTF
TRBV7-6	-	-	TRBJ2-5	TGTGCCAGCAGCCTCCCATCAGGAGAGACCCAGTACTTC	CASSLPSGETQYF
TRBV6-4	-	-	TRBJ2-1	TGTGCCAGCAGCAGAGGGACGGCCTCCTACAATGAGCAGTTCTTC	CASSRGTASYNEQFF
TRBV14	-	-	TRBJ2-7	TGTGCCAGCAGCCGACCCGGACTGAGTTACGAGCAGTACTTC	CASSRPGLSYEQYF
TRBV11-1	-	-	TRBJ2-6	TGTGCCAGCAGCTACTGGGACTCTGGGGCCAACGTCCTGACTTTC	CASSYWDSGANVLTF
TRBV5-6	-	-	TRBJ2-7	TGTGCCAGCAGCTTGGTGGCCGCGCGGTATGAGTACTTC	CASSLVAARYEYF
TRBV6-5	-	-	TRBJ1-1	TGTGCCAGCAGTAAGAATCAGAATGCTTTCTTT	CASSKNQNAFF
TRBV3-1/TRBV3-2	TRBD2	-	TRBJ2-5	TGTGCCAGCAGCCAACGAGGGGCTAGCGGGAGGGCCTGGGAGACCCAGTACTTC	CASSQRGASGRAWETQYF
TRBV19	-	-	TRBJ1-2	TGTGCCAGTAGCCTCACTGGTTCTAACTATGGCTACACCTTC	CASSLTGSNYGYTF
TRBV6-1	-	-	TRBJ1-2	TGTGCCAGCAGTGAGAAACAGGGCGGCGGCTACACCTTC	CASSEKQGGGYTF
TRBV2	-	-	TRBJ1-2	TGTGCCAGCAGTGAGAGGACAGAACTCTATGGCTACACCTTC	CASSERTELYGYTF
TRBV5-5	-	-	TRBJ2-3	TGTGCCAGCAGCACCGGGACTTCCAGTTCGGGCGATACGCAGTATTTT	CASSTGTSSSGDTQYF
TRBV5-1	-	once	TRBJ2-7	TGCGCCAGCAGCCTGGATACCTACGAGCAGTACTTC	CASSLDTYEQYF
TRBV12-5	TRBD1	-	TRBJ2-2	TGTGCTAGTGGTCGGGACAGTTCCACCGGGGAGCTGTTTTTT	CASGRDSSTGELFF
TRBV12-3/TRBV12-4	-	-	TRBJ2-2	TGTGCCAGCAGTTTTGGGGCCGGGGAGCTGTTTTTT	CASSFGAGELFF
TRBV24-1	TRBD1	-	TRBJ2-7	TGTGCCACCAGTGACGGAGGGACAGGGGGGTCCTACGAGCAGTACTTC	CATSDGGTGGSYEQYF
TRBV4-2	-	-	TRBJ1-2	TGTGCCAGCAGCCAAGTCGGGGGGAGCTATGGCTACACCTTC	CASSQVGGSYGYTF
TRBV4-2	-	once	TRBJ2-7	TGTGCCAGCAGCCAAGAAGGGGGGAACACGAACTACGAGCAGTACTTC	CASSQEGGNTNYEQYF
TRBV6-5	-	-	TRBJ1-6	TGTGCCAGCAGTTACGGGGGCTTAGCAAATTCACCCCTCCACTTT	CASSYGGLANSPLHF
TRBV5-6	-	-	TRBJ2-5	TGTGCCAGCAGCATTTGGAGGGAAGAGACCCAGTACTTC	CASSIWREETQYF
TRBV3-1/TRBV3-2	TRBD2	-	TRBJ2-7	TGTGCCAGCAGCCCCGGCGGGAGAGGCGAGCAGTACTTC	CASSPGGRGEQYF
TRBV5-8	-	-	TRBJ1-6	TGTGCCAGCAGCTTGGACGGGGCCGATAATTCACCCCTCCACTTT	CASSLDGADNSPLHF
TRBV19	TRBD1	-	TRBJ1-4	TGTGCCAGTAGACTCCGCCAGGGGGTTGAAAAACTGTTTTTT	CASRLRQGVEKLFF
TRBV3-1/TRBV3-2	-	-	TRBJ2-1	TGTGCCAGCAGCGTTAGGGGGACCTACAATGAGCAGTTCTTC	CASSVRGTYNEQFF
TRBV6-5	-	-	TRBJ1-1	TGTGCCAGCAGTTACAACAGCCGGGGGGCGGCTTTCTTT	CASSYNSRGAAFF